Shown below are 21 T cell receptor beta chains from a single sample sequenced in a study of blood T cell repertoires in COVID-19. The protocol was immunoSEQ multiplex PCR, while the TCRdb copy is restricted to in-frame clones and leaves out a portion. The repertoire holds 150,000 to 200,000 clones, with over 75% as singletons. Sample: peripheral blood. Every receptor here comes from a man between 65 and 79 years old with acute or convalescent COVID-19.

V gene TRBV19 combines with J gene TRBJ1-2; TRBD1 aligns across 7 bases. CDR3 length: 13 residues. Germline trimming cut 6 bases from V and 3 bases from J; bases unmatched to any gene: 4. CDR1 is LNHDA and CDR2 is SQIVND in the germline V gene (reference sequence). Written as DNA, the CDR3 is TGTGCCAGTAGGAGGGACAGCGACTATGGCTACACCTTC. Amino acid sequence: CASRRDSDYGYTF.

The J gene is TRBJ2-3, the V gene TRBV18; no reliable D call. Per the germline V gene, CDR1 is KGHSH and CDR2 is LQKENI. The CDR3 extends over 16 amino acids. V shed 1 base and J shed 0 bases, with 11 bases lying between them. The CDR3 DNA reads TGTGCCAGCTCACCACAATCGAGTCCTAGCACAGATACGCAGTATTTT. As protein: CASSPQSSPSTDTQYF.

This clone was picked up one time. This chain joins TRBV2 and TRBJ1-6, with 9 positions matching TRBD1. Germline V CDR1 and CDR2: SNHLY, FYNNEI. The CDR3 contains 16 residues. V shed 5 bases and J 5 bases; nucleotides not matched to a gene: 7. This CDR3 is CASSYGQGINNSPLHF. The CDR3 DNA reads TGTGCCAGCAGTTACGGACAGGGGATTAATAATTCACCCCTCCACTTT.

The V call is TRBV5-1, the J call TRBJ2-3; 11 bases agree with TRBD2. Germline loops: CDR1 SGHRS, CDR2 YFSETQ. The CDR3 length is 19 residues. V lost 3 bases, J lost 2 bases, and 14 bases stayed unmatched. The CDR3 DNA sequence: TGCGCCAGCAGCTCAGGTCTAGCGGGGGGACCCACCCACACAGATACGCAGTATTTT. Its protein product is CASSSGLAGGPTHTDTQYF.

This clone was picked up one time. The chain uses TRBV18 and TRBJ2-7; 7 bases are a match to TRBD1. V shed 3 bases and J 3 bases; nucleotides not matched to a gene: 2. The CDR3 sequence is 13 residues long. CDR1 and CDR2 (germline): KGHSH, LQKENI. The CDR3 sequence: CASSPGQNYEQYF. DNA of the CDR3: TGTGCCAGCTCACCGGGACAGAACTACGAGCAGTACTTC.

The chain has TRBV6-1 and TRBJ1-5; no definite D call. V gave up 3 bases and J gave up 2 bases, with 8 bases separating them. Germline V lookup: CDR1 MNHNS, CDR2 SASEGT. The CDR3 loop spans 14 amino acids. CDR3 loop: CASSEFGGNQPQHF. CDR3 bases: TGTGCCAGCAGTGAGTTCGGGGGCAATCAGCCCCAGCATTTT.

The chain carries TRBV11-2 and TRBJ1-5; D is ambiguous. Germline assignment: CDR1 SGHAT and CDR2 FQNNGV. Trimming pared 4 bases from V and 1 base from J, leaving 11 bases between. CDR3 length equals 15 residues. In DNA form, the CDR3 reads TGTGCCAGCAGCTCCCAGCGCGAGAGCAATCAGCCCCAGCATTTT. This sequence encodes CASSSQRESNQPQHF.

This sequence joins TRBV4-2 and TRBJ2-2; 9 positions agree with TRBD2. The CDR3 spans 19 residues. The V segment lost 1 base and the J segment 1 base; nucleotides outside the gene matches: 10. CDR1 LGHNA and CDR2 YNFKEQ come from the germline V gene. Here the CDR3 DNA reads TGTGCCAGCAGCCAAGCTTATAGCAGACTAGCGGAGAACACCGGGGAGCTGTTTTTT. This codes for CASSQAYSRLAENTGELFF.

Concerning this clone itself: The same CDR3 arises from other DNA sequences in this sample as well. The chain uses TRBV6-1 and TRBJ1-4, with a tentative D call TRBD1 (5 bases). V shed 0 bases and J shed 0 bases, with 8 bases lying between them. Germline V gene sequence: CDR1 MNHNS, CDR2 SASEGT. This CDR3 is built from 16 residues. This CDR3 is CASSEAQGATNEKLFF. The CDR3 DNA follows: TGTGCCAGCAGTGAAGCGCAGGGTGCAACTAATGAAAAACTGTTTTTT.

A few counts support this clone. The chain is built from TRBV27 and TRBJ2-7, with D perhaps TRBD2 (5 bases). The CDR3 loop spans 15 amino acids. The V gene's germline CDR1 is MNHEY and CDR2 SMNVEV (reference sequence). V gave up 5 bases and J gave up 3 bases, with 17 bases separating them. For the CDR3, the DNA is TGTGCCAGCAGTAAGACCCCAGGAGGCGGCTACGAGCAGTACTTC. As protein: CASSKTPGGGYEQYF.

The V gene is TRBV6-1, the J gene TRBJ1-2; the match to TRBD1 covers 12 bases. Germline CDR1 reads MNHNS; CDR2 reads SASEGT. Unmatched junction bases numbered 15, after V lost 3 bases and J lost 4 bases. This CDR3 is 19 amino acids long. CDR3 sequence reads: CASSDPRTGTGGMSYGYTF. Here the CDR3 DNA reads TGTGCCAGCAGTGATCCTAGAACCGGGACAGGGGGCATGAGCTATGGCTACACCTTC.

V gene TRBV28 combines with J gene TRBJ1-4; D is unresolved. The germline CDR1 and CDR2 sequences are MDHEN and SYDVKM. Trimming removed 8 bases at V and 3 bases at J, with 13 bases between. CDR3 length: 14 amino acids. CDR3 residues: CASSMGGSNEKLFF. The CDR3 bases are TGTGCCAGCTCCATGGGAGGGTCTAATGAAAAACTGTTTTTT. Filled out from reference TRBV28 and TRBJ1-4, the complete variable domain reads DVKVTQSSRYLVKRTGEKVFLECVQDMDHENMFWYRQDPGLGLRLIYFSYDVKMKEKGDIPEGYSVSREKKERFSLILESASTNQTSMYLCASSMGGSNEKLFFGSGTQLSVL.

This clone has more than one count but fewer than ten. The V call is TRBV6-5, the J call TRBJ2-7; TRBD1 might be the D (5 bases). Trimming stripped 6 bases from V and 4 bases from J, with 13 bases between. The CDR3 consists of 13 residues. From germline, CDR1 is MNHEY and CDR2 SVGAGI. This CDR3 is CASSPAGRYEQYF. The CDR3 nucleotides read TGTGCCAGCAGCCCCGCAGGGCGGTACGAGCAGTACTTC.

The sample holds one count of this clone. The chain has TRBV19 and TRBJ2-5; D is perhaps TRBD1 (5 bases). This CDR3 comprises 15 residues. Trimming took off 2 bases at V and 4 bases at J, with 14 bases between the two ends. Germline loops: CDR1 LNHDA, CDR2 SQIVND (reference sequence). CDR3 bases: TGTGCCAGTAGTATATCTCAGGGTTTAGGAGAGACCCAGTACTTC. The encoded protein is CASSISQGLGETQYF.

This clone was recorded only once. This chain uses TRBV7-8 with TRBJ1-3; 7 bases are shared with TRBD1. With V trimmed by 4 bases and J by 0 bases, 6 bases remained unmatched. This CDR3 has 16 residues. From germline, CDR1 is SGHVS and CDR2 FQNEAQ. Written as DNA, the CDR3 is TGTGCCAGCAGCTACACGGACAGGAGCTCTGGAAACACCATATATTTT. Protein product: CASSYTDRSSGNTIYF. Together with reference TRBV7-8 and TRBJ1-3, the CDR3 gives the full variable domain: GAGVSQSPRYKVAKRGQDVALRCDPISGHVSLFWYQQALGQGPEFLTYFQNEAQLDKSGLPSDRFFAERPEGSVSTLKIQRTQQEDSAVYLCASSYTDRSSGNTIYFGEGSWLTVV.

The chain carries TRBV2 and TRBJ2-3, with TRBD2 matching over 11 bases. Germline loops: CDR1 SNHLY, CDR2 FYNNEI. The CDR3 loop spans 14 amino acids. Trimming at V came to 8 bases and at J to 6 bases, leaving 7 bases not matched to a gene. CDR3 sequence reads: CASQGLAEVDTQYF. DNA of the CDR3: TGTGCCAGCCAGGGACTAGCGGAGGTTGATACGCAGTATTTT.

The chain employs TRBV11-2 and TRBJ1-6; D perhaps matches TRBD1 (6 bases). Trimming took off 0 bases at V and 7 bases at J, with 10 bases between the two ends. This CDR3 region has 15 residues. The germline gives CDR1 SGHAT, CDR2 FQNNGV. The CDR3 region has the DNA TGTGCCAGCAGCTTAGAGGGGGCCGGGAATTCACCCCTCCACTTT. Translation: CASSLEGAGNSPLHF.

The V and J genes are TRBV10-2 and TRBJ1-2; possible D gene TRBD1, 5 bases. V lost 4 bases, J lost 4 bases, and 16 bases lay in between. CDR1 and CDR2 from the germline V gene are WSHSY and SAAADI. This CDR3 has 15 residues. CDR3 in amino acids: CASSGGRQLGYGYTF. CDR3 in DNA: TGCGCCAGCAGTGGAGGACGACAGTTAGGCTATGGCTACACCTTC.

The V gene is TRBV5-4, the J gene TRBJ1-6; 7 positions agree with TRBD1. Looked up from germline, CDR1 is SGHNT and CDR2 is YYREEE (reference sequence). The CDR3 runs 15 residues. V lost 0 bases, J lost 5 bases, and 2 bases stayed unmatched. CDR3 coding DNA: TGTGCCAGCAGCTTGGGCAGGGGGAATAATTCACCCCTCCACTTT. This sequence encodes CASSLGRGNNSPLHF.

This clone was counted only a few times. This chain uses TRBV6-5 with TRBJ1-2; D remains unclear. In germline, CDR1 is MNHEY, CDR2 SVGAGI. Trimming shortened V by 6 bases and J by 7 bases, and 9 bases separated the two germline ends. CDR3 length: 11 residues. CDR3 nucleotide sequence: TGTGCCAGCAGGACAAGGCCTGGCTACACCTTC. It encodes CASRTRPGYTF.

The chain links TRBV14 to TRBJ2-7; D is possibly TRBD2 (5 bases). The CDR3 runs to 15 residues. Germline CDR1 and CDR2: SGHDN and FVKESK. V was clipped by 0 bases and J by 4 bases, with 13 bases between them. CDR3 in amino acids: CASSQDRGSSYEQYF. In DNA form, the CDR3 reads TGTGCCAGCAGCCAAGATCGAGGGAGCTCTTACGAGCAGTACTTC. Full variable domain (outside the CDR3, taken from reference TRBV14 and TRBJ2-7): EAGVTQFPSHSVIEKGQTVTLRCDPISGHDNLYWYRRVMGKEIKFLLHFVKESKQDESGMPNNRFLAERTGGTYSTLKVQPAELEDSGVYFCASSQDRGSSYEQYFGPGTRLTVT.